The rows below give T cell receptor beta chains drawn from one sample of a study of vaccination effects on CD4 cells after COVID-19. Libraries were prepared by immunoSEQ multiplex PCR; TCRdb keeps only in-frame clonotypes and omits some of them. The sample lists 14,000 or so clones, over 60% occurring once. Which antigens these TCRs recognize remains unknown. This sample comprised CD4+ T cells from PBMCs cultured with SARS-CoV-2 spike peptides, obtained after COVID-19 vaccination. The receptors come from a human donor who had a prior SARS-CoV-2 infection. Each CDR3 is given with its conserved first and last residue.

v_call: TRBV5-1
cdr3_aa: CASTSGVGYGYTF

v_call: TRBV30
cdr3_aa: CAWSVGTQPQHF

v_call: TRBV3-1/TRBV3-2
cdr3_aa: CASSQSRNSNQPQHF

v_call: TRBV4-2
cdr3_aa: CASSQKETQYF

v_call: TRBV7-9
cdr3_aa: CASSPWTSGGAWGDTQYF

v_call: TRBV27
cdr3_aa: CASSLGPKETQYF

v_call: TRBV2
cdr3_aa: CASRNLQREFYEQYF

v_call: TRBV6-4
cdr3_aa: CASSDSGTPLSEQFF

v_call: TRBV20-1
cdr3_aa: CSAFDGYGYTF

v_call: TRBV11-3
cdr3_aa: CASSPGGLAGVHEQFF

v_call: TRBV10-3
cdr3_aa: CAIGSTGGNTEAFF

v_call: TRBV2
cdr3_aa: CASNVLGEGQAGTNEKLFF

v_call: TRBV7-2
cdr3_aa: CASSAFPRGMRTEAFF

v_call: TRBV18
cdr3_aa: CASSPPAPRGGDEQYF

v_call: TRBV7-2
cdr3_aa: CASSFGGSGRWLDF

v_call: TRBV27
cdr3_aa: CASRATSGGAWEQFF

v_call: TRBV7-2
cdr3_aa: CASSSRGVGTEAFF

v_call: TRBV5-1
cdr3_aa: CASSARDRDGGELFF

v_call: TRBV30
cdr3_aa: CAWNMVSGANVLTF

v_call: TRBV5-1
cdr3_aa: CASSFSSPNTEAFF

v_call: TRBV5-1
cdr3_aa: CASSIAGAAYEQYF

v_call: TRBV5-4
cdr3_aa: CASSLGSGSNEQFF

v_call: TRBV5-1
cdr3_aa: CASSLATGGVNEKLFF

v_call: TRBV5-6
cdr3_aa: CASSFRSGAYQETQYF

v_call: TRBV27
cdr3_aa: CASSLFQPRNTGELFF

v_call: TRBV19
cdr3_aa: CASSPVAGTGNEQFF

v_call: TRBV5-4
cdr3_aa: CAAAWGNEQFF

v_call: TRBV5-1
cdr3_aa: CASSSGQGGYGYTF

v_call: TRBV30
cdr3_aa: CAWRPPGSFYEQYF

v_call: TRBV7-9
cdr3_aa: CASSLGSGGADTQYF

v_call: TRBV11-2
cdr3_aa: CASSLETGRGNTIYF

v_call: TRBV18
cdr3_aa: CASSQSSYNEQFF

v_call: TRBV9
cdr3_aa: CASSVAGLHEQFF

v_call: TRBV19
cdr3_aa: CASSNLVTDTQYF

v_call: TRBV6-6
cdr3_aa: CASIGRQEGNTEAFF